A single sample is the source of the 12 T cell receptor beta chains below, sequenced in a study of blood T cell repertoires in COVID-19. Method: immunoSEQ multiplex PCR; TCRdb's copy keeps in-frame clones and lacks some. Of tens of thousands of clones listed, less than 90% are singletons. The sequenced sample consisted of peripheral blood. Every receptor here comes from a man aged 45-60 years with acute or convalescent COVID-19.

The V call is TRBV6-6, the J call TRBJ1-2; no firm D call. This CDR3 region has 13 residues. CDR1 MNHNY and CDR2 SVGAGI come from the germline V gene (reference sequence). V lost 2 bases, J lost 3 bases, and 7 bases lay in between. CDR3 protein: CASSYQSDYGYTF. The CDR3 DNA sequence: TGTGCCAGCAGTTACCAATCAGACTATGGCTACACCTTC.

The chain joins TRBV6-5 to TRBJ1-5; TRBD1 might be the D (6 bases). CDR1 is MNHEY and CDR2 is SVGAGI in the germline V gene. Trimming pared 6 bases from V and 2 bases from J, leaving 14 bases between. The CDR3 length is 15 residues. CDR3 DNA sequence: TGTGCCAGCAGGTCAACAGGGAATGGCAATCAGCCCCAGCATTTT. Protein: CASRSTGNGNQPQHF.

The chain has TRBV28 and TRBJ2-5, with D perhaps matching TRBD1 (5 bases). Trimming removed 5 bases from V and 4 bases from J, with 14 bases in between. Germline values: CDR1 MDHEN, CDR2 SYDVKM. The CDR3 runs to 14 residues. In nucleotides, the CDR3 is TGTGCCAGCAGTGGTGGGGCCCTGGGAGAGACCCAGTACTTC. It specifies CASSGGALGETQYF. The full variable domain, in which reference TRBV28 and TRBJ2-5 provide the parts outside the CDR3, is DVKVTQSSRYLVKRTGEKVFLECVQDMDHENMFWYRQDPGLGLRLIYFSYDVKMKEKGDIPEGYSVSREKKERFSLILESASTNQTSMYLCASSGGALGETQYFGPGTRLLVL.

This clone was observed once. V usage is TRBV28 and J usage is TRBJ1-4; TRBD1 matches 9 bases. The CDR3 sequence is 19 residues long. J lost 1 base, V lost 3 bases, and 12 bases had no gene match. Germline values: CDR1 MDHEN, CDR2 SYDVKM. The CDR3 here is CASSFPGQGGRRTNEKLFF. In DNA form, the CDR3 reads TGTGCCAGCAGTTTCCCGGGACAGGGAGGCAGACGAACTAATGAAAAACTGTTTTTT.

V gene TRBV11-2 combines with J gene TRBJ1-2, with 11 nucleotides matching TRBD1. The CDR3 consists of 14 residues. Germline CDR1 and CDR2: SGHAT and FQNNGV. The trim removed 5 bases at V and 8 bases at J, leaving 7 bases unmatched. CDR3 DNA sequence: TGTGCCAGCAGCGTCGGGGACAGGGGGGCCGGCTACACCTTC. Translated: CASSVGDRGAGYTF.

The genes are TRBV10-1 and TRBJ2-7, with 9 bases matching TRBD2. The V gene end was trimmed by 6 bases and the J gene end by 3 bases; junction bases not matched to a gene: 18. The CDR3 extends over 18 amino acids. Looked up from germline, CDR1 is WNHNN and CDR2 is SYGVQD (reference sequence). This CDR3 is CASSPGTSMSPGDYEQYF. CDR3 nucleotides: TGCGCCAGCAGCCCGGGGACTAGCATGTCCCCCGGGGACTACGAGCAGTACTTC.

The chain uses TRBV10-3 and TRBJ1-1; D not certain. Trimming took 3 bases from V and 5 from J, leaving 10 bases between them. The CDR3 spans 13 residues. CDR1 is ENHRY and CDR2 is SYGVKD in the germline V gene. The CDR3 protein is CAISESGKTEAFF. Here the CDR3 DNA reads TGTGCCATCAGTGAATCGGGGAAAACTGAAGCTTTCTTT.

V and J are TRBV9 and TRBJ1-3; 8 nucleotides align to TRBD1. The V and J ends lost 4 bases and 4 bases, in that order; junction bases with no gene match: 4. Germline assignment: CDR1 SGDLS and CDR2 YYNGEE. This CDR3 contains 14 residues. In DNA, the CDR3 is TGTGCCAGCAGCCCAGGGACAGGAGGAAACACCATATATTTT. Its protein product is CASSPGTGGNTIYF.

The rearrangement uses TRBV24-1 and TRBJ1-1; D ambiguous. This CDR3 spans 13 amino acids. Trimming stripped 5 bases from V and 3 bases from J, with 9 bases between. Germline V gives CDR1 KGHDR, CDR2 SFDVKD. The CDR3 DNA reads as TGTGCCACCAGTGCACAAGGAGACACTGAAGCTTTCTTT. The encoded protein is CATSAQGDTEAFF.

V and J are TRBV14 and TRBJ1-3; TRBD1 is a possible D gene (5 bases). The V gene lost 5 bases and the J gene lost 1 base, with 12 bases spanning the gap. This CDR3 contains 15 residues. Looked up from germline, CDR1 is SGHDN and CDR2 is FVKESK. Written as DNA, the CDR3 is TGTGCCAGCAGCTCTACAGCAGGGTCTGGAAACACCATATATTTT. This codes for CASSSTAGSGNTIYF.

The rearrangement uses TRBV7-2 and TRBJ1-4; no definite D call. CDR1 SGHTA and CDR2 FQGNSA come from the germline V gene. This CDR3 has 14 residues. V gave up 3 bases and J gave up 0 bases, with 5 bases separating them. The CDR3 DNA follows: TGTGCCAGCAGCTTCCCAGCAACTAATGAAAAACTGTTTTTT. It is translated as CASSFPATNEKLFF.

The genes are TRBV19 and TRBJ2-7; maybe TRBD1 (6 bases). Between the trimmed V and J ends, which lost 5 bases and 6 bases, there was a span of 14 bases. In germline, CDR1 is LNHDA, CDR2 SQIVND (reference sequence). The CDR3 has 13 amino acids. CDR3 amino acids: CASSQGYLGEQYF. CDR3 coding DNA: TGTGCCAGTAGTCAGGGGTATTTGGGCGAGCAGTACTTC.